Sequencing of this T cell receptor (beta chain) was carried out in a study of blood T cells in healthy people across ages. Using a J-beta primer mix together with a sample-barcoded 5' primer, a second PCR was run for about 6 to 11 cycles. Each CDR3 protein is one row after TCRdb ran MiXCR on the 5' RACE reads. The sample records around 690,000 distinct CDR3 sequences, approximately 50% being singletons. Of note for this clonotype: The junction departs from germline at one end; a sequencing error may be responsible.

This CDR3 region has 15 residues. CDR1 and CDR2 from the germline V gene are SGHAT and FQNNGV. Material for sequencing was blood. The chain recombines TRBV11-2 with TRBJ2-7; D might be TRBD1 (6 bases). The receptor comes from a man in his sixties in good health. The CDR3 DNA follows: TGTGCCAGCAGCATAGAGGGGGACAATGACTACGAGCAGTACTTC. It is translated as CASSIEGDNDYEQYF.